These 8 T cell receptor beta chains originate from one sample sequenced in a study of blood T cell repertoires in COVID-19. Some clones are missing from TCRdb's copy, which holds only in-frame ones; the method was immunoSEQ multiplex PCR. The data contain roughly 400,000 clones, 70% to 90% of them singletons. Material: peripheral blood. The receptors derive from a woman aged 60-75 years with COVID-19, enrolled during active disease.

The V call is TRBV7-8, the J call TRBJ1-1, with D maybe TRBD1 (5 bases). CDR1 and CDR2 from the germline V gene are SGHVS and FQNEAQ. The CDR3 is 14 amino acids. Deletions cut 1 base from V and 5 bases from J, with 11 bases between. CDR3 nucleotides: TGTGCCAGCAGCTTAGAAGGGGCGAGGACTGAAGCTTTCTTT. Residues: CASSLEGARTEAFF.

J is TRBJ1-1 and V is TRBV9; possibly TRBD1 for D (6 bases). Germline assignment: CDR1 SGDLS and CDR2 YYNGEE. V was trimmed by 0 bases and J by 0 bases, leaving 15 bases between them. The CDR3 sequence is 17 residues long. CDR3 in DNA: TGTGCCAGCAGCGTAGCCTCCGGGACAAGTGTGAACACTGAAGCTTTCTTT. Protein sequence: CASSVASGTSVNTEAFF.

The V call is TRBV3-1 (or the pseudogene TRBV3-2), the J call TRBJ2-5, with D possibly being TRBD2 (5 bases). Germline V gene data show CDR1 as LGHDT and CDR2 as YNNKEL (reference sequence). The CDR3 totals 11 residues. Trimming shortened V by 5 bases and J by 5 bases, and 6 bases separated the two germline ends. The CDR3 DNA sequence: TGTGCCAGCAGCTCGGGGGAGACCCAGTACTTC. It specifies CASSSGETQYF.

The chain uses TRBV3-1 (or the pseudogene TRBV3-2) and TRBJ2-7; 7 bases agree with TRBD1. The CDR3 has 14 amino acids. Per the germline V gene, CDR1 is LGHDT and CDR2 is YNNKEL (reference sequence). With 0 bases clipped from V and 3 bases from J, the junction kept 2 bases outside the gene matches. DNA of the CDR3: TGTGCCAGCAGCCAAGAGACAGGGAGCTACGAGCAGTACTTC. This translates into CASSQETGSYEQYF.

This chain's CDR3 is CASSVRQGSQPQHF. The DNA of the CDR3 is TGTGCCAGCAGTGTCCGGCAGGGGAGTCAGCCCCAGCATTTT. The gene calls are TRBV2 and TRBJ1-5; D perhaps matches TRBD1 (6 bases). The CDR3 spans 14 residues. The V end lost 4 bases, the J end lost 6 bases, and 13 bases lay between the germline ends. The germline CDR1 and CDR2 sequences are SNHLY and FYNNEI.

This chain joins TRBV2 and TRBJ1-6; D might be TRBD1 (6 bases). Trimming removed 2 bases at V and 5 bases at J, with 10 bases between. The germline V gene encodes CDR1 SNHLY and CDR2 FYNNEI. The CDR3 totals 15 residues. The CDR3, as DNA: TGTGCCAGCAGTGAAAACAGGGCACATAATTCACCCCTCCACTTT. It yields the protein CASSENRAHNSPLHF.

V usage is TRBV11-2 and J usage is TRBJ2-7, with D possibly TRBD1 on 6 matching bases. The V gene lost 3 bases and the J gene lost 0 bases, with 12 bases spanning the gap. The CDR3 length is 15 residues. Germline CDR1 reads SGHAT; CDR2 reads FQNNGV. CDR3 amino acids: CASSFFRTASYEQYF. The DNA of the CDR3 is TGTGCCAGCAGCTTTTTTCGGACAGCCTCCTACGAGCAGTACTTC.

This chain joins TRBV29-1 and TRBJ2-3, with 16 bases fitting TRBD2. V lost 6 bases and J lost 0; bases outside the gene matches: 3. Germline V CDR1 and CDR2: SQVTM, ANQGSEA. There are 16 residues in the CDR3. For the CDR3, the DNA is TGCAGCGTCAAGGGACTAGCGGGGGGGAGCACAGATACGCAGTATTTT. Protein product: CSVKGLAGGSTDTQYF.